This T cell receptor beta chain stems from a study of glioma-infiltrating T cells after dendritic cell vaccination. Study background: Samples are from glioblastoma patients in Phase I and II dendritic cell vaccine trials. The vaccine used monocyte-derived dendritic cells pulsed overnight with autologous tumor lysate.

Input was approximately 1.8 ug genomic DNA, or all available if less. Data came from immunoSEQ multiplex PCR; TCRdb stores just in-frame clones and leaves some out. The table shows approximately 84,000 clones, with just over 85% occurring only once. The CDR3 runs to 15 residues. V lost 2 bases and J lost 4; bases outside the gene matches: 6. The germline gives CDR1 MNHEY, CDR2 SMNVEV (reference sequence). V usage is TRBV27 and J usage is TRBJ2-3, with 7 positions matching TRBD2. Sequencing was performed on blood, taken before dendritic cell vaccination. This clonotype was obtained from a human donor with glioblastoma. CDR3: CASSLVAGVADTQYF. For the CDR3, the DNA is TGTGCCAGCAGTTTAGTGGCGGGGGTTGCAGATACGCAGTATTTT.